This TCR beta chain was obtained from a study of T-cell reconstitution after alpha-beta-depleted transplantation in children. Findings of the study overall: Several hundred expanded graft clones reportedly were the source of alpha-beta T cells about two months after transplant. Most T-cell counts and diversity one year after the transplant came from T cells that were newly produced. High day-60 TCRbeta diversity in some patients came from surviving recipient T cells and thymic progenitors.

This clonotype was seen ten or more times. Its antigen remains unknown. CDR1 and CDR2 (germline): SGHTA, FQGTGA. The CDR3 length is 16 residues. The V and J ends lost 5 bases and 1 base, in that order; junction bases with no gene match: 7. Preparation of the TCRbeta library was carried out with unique molecular identifiers. TCRdb itself ran the PCR reads through MiXCR, one entry per CDR3 protein. The sample comprises 150,000 to 250,000 distinct CDR3 sequences, roughly 6% of which are singletons, and around 4.3% rests with the top ten. This material consisted of PBMCs, taken before TCRalphabeta/CD19-depleted stem cell transplant. The chain combines TRBV7-3 with TRBJ2-1; 8 nucleotides agree with TRBD1. The clonotype was recovered from a girl younger than two with combined immunodeficiency, due to receive a stem cell transplant. CDR3 DNA: TGTGCCAGCAGCCCCGGACAGGGTGGATCCTACAATGAGCAGTTCTTC. Amino acid sequence: CASSPGQGGSYNEQFF. Complete variable domain (other parts from reference TRBV7-3 and TRBJ2-1): GAGVSQTPSNKVTEKGKYVELRCDPISGHTALYWYRQSLGQGPEFLIYFQGTGAADDSGLPNDRFFAVRPEGSVSTLKIQRTERGDSAVYLCASSPGQGGSYNEQFFGPGTRLTVL.